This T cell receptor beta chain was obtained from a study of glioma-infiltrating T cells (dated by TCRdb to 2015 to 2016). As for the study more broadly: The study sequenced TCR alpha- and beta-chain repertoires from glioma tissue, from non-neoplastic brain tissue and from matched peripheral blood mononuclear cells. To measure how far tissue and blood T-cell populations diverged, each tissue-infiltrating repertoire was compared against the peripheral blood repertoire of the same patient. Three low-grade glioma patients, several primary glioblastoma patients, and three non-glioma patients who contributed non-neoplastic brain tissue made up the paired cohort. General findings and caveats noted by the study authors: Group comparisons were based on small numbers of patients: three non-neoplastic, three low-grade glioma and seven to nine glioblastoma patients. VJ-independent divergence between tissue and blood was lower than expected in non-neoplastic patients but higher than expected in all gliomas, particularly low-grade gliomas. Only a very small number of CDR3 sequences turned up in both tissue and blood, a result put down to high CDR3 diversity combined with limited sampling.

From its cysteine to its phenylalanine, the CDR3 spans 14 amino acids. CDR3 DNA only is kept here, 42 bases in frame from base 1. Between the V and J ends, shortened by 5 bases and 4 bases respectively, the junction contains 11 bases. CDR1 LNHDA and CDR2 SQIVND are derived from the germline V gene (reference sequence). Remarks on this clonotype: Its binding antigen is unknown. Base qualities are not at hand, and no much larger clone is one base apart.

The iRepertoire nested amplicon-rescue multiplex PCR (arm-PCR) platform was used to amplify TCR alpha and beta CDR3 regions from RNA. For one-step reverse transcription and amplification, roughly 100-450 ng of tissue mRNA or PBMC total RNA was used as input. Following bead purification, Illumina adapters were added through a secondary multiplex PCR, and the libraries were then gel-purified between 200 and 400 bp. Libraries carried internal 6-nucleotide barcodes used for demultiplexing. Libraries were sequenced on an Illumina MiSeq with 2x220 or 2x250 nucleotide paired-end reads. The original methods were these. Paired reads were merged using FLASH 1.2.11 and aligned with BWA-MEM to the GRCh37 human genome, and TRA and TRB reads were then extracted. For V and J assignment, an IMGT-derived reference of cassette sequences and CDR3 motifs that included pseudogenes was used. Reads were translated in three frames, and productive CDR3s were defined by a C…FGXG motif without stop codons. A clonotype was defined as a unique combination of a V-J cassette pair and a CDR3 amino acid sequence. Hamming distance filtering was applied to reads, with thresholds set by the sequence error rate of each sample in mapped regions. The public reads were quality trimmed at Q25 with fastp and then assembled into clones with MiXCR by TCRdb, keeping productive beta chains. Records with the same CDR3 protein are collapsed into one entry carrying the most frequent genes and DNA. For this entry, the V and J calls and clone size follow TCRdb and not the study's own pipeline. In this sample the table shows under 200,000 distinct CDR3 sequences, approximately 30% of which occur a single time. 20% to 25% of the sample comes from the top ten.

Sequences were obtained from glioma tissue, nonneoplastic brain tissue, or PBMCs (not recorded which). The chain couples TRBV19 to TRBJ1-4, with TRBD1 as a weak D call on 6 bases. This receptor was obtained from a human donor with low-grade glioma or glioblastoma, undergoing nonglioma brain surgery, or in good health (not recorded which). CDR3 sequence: CASSSRTVNEKLFF. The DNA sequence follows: TGTGCCAGTAGTTCCCGGACAGTTAATGAAAAACTGTTTTTT.